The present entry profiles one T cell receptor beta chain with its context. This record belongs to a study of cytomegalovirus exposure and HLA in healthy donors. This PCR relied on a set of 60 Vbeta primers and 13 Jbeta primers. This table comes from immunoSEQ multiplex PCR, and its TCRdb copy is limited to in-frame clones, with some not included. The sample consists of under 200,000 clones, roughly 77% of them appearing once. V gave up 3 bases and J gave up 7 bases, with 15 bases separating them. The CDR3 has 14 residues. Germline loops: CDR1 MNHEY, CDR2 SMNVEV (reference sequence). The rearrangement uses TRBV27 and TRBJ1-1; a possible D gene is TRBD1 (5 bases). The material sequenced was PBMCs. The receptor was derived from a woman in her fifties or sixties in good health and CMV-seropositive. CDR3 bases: TGTGCCAGCAGTTTTTATGCCGGACACAATGAAGCTTTCTTT. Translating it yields CASSFYAGHNEAFF.